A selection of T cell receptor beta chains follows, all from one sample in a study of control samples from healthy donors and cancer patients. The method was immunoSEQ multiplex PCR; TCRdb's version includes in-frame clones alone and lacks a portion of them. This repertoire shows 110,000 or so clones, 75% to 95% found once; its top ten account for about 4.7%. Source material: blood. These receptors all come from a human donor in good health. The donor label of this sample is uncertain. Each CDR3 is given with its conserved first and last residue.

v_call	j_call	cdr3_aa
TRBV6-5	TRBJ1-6	CASSYNAATISPLHF
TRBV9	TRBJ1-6	CASRAGTENSPLHF
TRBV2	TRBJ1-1	CASRSTRGGARNEAFF
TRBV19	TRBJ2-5	CASKEQGAETQYF
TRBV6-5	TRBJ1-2	CASSYTGDRGNYTF
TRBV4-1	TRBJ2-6	CASSQVEGANVLTF
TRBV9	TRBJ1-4	CASSVGQGDEKLFF
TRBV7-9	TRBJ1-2	CASSLAGIGYTF
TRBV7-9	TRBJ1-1	CASSLVRNTEAFF
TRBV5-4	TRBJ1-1	CASSSGQMNTEAFF
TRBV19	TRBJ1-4	CASSIGTATNEKLFF
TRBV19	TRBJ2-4	CASSPPPFGKNLAKNIQYF
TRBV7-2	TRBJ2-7	CASSPGVAEQYF
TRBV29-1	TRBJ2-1	CSVERQGTYNEQFF
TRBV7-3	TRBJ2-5	CASSLNGRDWETQYF
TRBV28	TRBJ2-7	CASGGTQTYEQYF
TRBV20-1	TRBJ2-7	CSASGQGGIGEQYF
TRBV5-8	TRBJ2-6	CASSLGGAGANVLTF
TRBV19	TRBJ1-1	CASSIWTGGSAEAFF
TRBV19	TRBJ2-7	CASSVRDRSYEQYF
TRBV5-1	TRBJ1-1	CASSSWVNQGNTEAFF
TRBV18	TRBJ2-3	CASSPLDTSTDTQYF
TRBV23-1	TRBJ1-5	CASSQAPGQGGLNPPQPQHF
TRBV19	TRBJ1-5	CASSADRVQPQHF
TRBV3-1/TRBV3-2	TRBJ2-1	CASSQRSGGDNEQFF
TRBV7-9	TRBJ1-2	CASSLGRQADYGYTF
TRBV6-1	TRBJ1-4	CASSEAVSRGVEKLFF
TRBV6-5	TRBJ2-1	CASTIAGSYNEQFF
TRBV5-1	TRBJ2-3	CASSSGMGYTQYF
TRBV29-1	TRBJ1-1	CSVRQANHGFTEAFF
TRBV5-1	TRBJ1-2	CASSQGQGPAGYGYTF
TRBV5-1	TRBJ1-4	CASSLSKGAEEKLFF
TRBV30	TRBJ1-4	CAWSVNGGNEKLFF
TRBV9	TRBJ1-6	CASSVRGSNNSPLHF
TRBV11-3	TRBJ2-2	CASSQGRTGELFF
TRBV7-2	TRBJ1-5	CASSFGGGGGQPQHF
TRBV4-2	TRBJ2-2	CASTLRAENTGELFF
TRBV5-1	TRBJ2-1	CASSRGVVSSYNEQFF
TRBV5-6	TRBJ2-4	CASSGMRVGINIQYF
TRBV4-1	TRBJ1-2	CASSQVTRQGLFYGYTF
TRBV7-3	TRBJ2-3	CASSPSGGSTDTQYF
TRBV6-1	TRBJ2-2	CASSEAGVGELFF
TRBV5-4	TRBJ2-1	CASSDTVDNEQFF
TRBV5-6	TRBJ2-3	CASSFTGQSTDTQYF
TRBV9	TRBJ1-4	CASTRGATNEKLFF
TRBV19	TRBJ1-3	CASKDRNGGNTIYF
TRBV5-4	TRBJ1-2	CASSSDTTVYGYTF
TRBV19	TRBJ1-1	CASSNSVFSREAFF
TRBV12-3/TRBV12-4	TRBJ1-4	CASSFIREGKLFF
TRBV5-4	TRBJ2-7	CASSDRGGRYEQYF
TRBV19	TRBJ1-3	CASTRTVSRDTIYF
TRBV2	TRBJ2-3	CASSDQGALLDTQYF
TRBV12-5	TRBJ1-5	CASGLDRGPQHF
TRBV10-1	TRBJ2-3	CASSESAGLAQYF
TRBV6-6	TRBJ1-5	CASSGDRGQPQHF
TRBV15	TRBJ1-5	CATGQGANQPQHF
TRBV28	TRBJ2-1	CASSFNRGAGNEQFF